Presented here are 6 T cell receptor beta chains from one specimen sequenced in a study of cytomegalovirus exposure and HLA in healthy donors. Primers for the PCR totalled 60 Vbeta and 13 Jbeta. Repertoires were generated with immunoSEQ multiplex PCR, while TCRdb's copy carries only in-frame clones and drops some. The sample lists fewer than 200,000 clones, 65% to 85% seen once, with 4.5% in the top ten. Input material: PBMCs. The receptors shown here come from a woman aged 50 to 65 in good health and CMV-seropositive.

V is TRBV28 and J is TRBJ1-2; D is unresolved. V was pared by 6 bases and J by 4 bases, with 12 bases between. Per germline, CDR1 MDHEN and CDR2 SYDVKM. The CDR3 spans 13 residues. The CDR3 sequence: CASRDDISYGYTF. The DNA of the CDR3 is TGTGCCAGCAGAGACGACATTTCCTATGGCTACACCTTC.

With regard to this clone: The junction does not match germline at one end; this may be a read error. The chain combines TRBV4-1 with TRBJ2-4; maybe TRBD1 (6 bases). Germline V gene sequence: CDR1 MGHRA, CDR2 YSYEKL. This CDR3 spans 13 amino acids. CDR3 bases: TGCGCCAGCAGCCAAGATGGGGGCAACATTCAGTATTTC. Protein: CASSQDGGNIQYF.

This chain links TRBV11-3 with TRBJ2-2, with D perhaps matching TRBD2 (5 bases). The CDR3 has 15 residues. Deletions cut 6 bases from V and 2 bases from J, with 13 bases between. From germline, CDR1 is SGHNT and CDR2 YENEEA. CDR3 region: CASSPNGVNTGELFF. The CDR3 region has the DNA TGTGCCAGCAGTCCTAACGGGGTCAACACCGGGGAGCTGTTTTTT.

The chain carries TRBV11-2 and TRBJ1-1, with D unresolved. Trimming pared 1 base from V and 7 bases from J, leaving 7 bases between. CDR3 length equals 12 residues. Germline-derived CDR1 and CDR2 are SGHAT and FQNNGV. The CDR3 loop is CASSLGPSEAFF. The CDR3 DNA reads TGTGCCAGCAGCTTAGGGCCTAGTGAAGCTTTCTTT.

In DNA, the CDR3 is TGTGCCAGCAGCTCCCAGGGGAACACTGAAGCTTTCTTT. This encodes CASSSQGNTEAFF. This chain connects TRBV7-3 to TRBJ1-1, with D perhaps TRBD1 (5 bases). V lost 4 bases, J lost 1 base, and 7 bases lay in between. Germline loops: CDR1 SGHTA, CDR2 FQGTGA. The CDR3 contains 13 residues.

The V call is TRBV4-1, the J call TRBJ2-1, with TRBD1 matching 9 bases. CDR1 and CDR2 (germline): MGHRA, YSYEKL. The CDR3 extends over 16 amino acids. V was clipped by 4 bases and J by 5 bases; unmatched bases: 9. The CDR3 spells CASSPSGTGLNNEQFF. The CDR3 nucleotides read TGCGCCAGCAGCCCCTCCGGGACAGGGCTGAACAATGAGCAGTTCTTC.